This T cell receptor beta chain was captured in a study of blood T cells in healthy people across ages. The CDR3 loop spans 16 amino acids. Germline loops: CDR1 SGHRS, CDR2 YFSETQ. The ends were cut back, 0 bases at V and 1 base at J, with 13 bases in the middle. About this clonotype: Its specificity is not known.

The use of a sample-barcoded 5' primer and a J-beta primer mix characterized a second PCR of about 7 to 12 cycles. TCRdb re-called the 5' RACE reads with MiXCR, one entry per CDR3 protein. The data show around 1.1 million distinct CDR3 sequences, 35% to 40% seen once. Points from the study as a whole: Per million T cells, the diversity of TCR beta decreased roughly linearly as age advanced.

This clonotype originated in a man aged 18 to 29 in good health. The sequenced material came from blood. The chain combines TRBV5-1 with TRBJ1-1; D gene uncertain. This CDR3 reads CASSLVRGLENTEAFF. The CDR3 DNA is TGCGCCAGCAGCTTGGTACGGGGTTTGGAGAACACTGAAGCTTTCTTT.